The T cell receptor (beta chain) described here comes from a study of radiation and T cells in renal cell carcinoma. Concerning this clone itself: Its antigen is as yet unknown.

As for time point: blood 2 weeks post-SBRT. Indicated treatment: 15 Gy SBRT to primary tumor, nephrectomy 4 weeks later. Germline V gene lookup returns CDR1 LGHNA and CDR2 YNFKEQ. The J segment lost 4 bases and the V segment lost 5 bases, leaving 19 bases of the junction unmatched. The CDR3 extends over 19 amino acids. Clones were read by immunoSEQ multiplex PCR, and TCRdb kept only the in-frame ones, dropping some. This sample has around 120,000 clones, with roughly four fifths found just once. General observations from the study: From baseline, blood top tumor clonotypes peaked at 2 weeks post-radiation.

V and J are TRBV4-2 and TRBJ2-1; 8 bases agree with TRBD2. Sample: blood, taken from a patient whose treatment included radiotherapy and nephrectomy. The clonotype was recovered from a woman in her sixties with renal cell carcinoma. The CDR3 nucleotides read TGTGCCAGCAGCTTGTCCCCCAGCGGGAGCCCGACGAATTACAATGAGCAGTTCTTC. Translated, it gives CASSLSPSGSPTNYNEQFF.